The T cell receptor (beta chain) described here comes from a study of CD8 T cells in Susac syndrome (dated by TCRdb to 2018 to 2020). Looking at the study overall: The study used repertoire sequencing to test whether antigen drove CD8+ T cell activation and differentiation in Susac syndrome. The investigation overall reported the following: The study acknowledged that relatively few individuals were included in the TCR sequencing and HLA analysis.

High-throughput TCR beta sequencing profiled peripheral blood CD8+ and CD4+ T cells from healthy donors, Susac syndrome patients and multiple sclerosis patients. The healthy donors served as controls matched for age and sex. Bulk CD8+ and CD4+ T cells were purified by magnetic negative isolation, whereas CD8+ TEMRA cells were enriched by FACS. Blood was collected in EDTA tubes and processed within 24 hours, with PBMCs isolated through density gradient centrifugation. PBMCs intended for TCR sequencing were frozen in liquid nitrogen and were later thawed in a 37 degrees C water bath. A purity of at least 90% was achieved for sorted or isolated CD4+, CD8+ and CD8+ TEMRA cells. RNA was extracted with the RNeasy kit and roughly 0.5 to 1 ug was reverse transcribed using random hexamers. The immunoSEQ multiplex PCR assay, covering 54 Vbeta and 13 Jbeta segments, was used to amplify TCR beta CDR3 regions. To correct PCR amplification bias, a synthetic template baseline was used for both primer optimization and computational correction. Per the original workflow: Only productive sequences were kept, with reads annotated to V, D and J genes according to IMGT and analyzed in immunoSEQ Analyzer. Clonality was computed as one minus Shannon entropy normalized by log2 of the number of productive unique sequences. For each patient and control, public and private clones were evaluated within the 100 most prevalent clones. Clones were defined as Susac-specific when absent from the healthy and MS cohorts, from roughly 1,000 published viral clones and from other ImmuneACCESS disease sequences. TCRdb reanalyzed the raw reads on its own, using fastp at Q25 for trimming and MiXCR for clone calling, and kept in-frame beta chains. Each record represents a unique CDR3 protein, reported with the most common genes and DNA among its rows. TCRdb's processing, not the authors' own work, is the source of the V and J calls. The sample records some 190,000 distinct CDR3 sequences, 85% to 95% of which are singletons. The ten largest clones take up around 0.1% of the sample.

Taken from the germline V gene, the CDR1 and CDR2 loops are MGHDK and SYGVNS. Spanning cysteine to phenylalanine, the CDR3 consists of 13 amino acids. Just the 39-base CDR3 DNA is kept, in frame starting at base 1. V sheds 1 base and J sheds 5 bases, leaving 3 bases between their ends. To note about this clonotype: This clone's antigen is unknown. Per-base quality was not reported, and no clone a single base away is much larger than it.

This chain is built from TRBV25-1 and TRBJ1-6, with the D gene call left open. Sequencing used CD4+ T cells from PBMCs. This receptor was identified in a human donor in good health. The CDR3 protein is CASSEFHNSPLHF. In nucleotides, the sequence is TGTGCCAGCAGTGAATTCCATAATTCACCCCTCCACTTT.